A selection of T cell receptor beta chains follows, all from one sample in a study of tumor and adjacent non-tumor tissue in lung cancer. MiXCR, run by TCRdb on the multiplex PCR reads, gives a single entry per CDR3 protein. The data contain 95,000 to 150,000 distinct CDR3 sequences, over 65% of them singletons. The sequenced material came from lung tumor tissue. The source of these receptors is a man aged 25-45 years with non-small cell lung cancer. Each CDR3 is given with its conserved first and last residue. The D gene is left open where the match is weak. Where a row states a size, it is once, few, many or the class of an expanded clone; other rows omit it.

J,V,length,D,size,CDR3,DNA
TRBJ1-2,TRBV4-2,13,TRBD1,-,CVSSQDRGHGYTF,TGTGTCAGCAGCCAGGACAGGGGCCATGGCTACACCTTC
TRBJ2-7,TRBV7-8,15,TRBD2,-,CASSILAGNPYEQYF,TGTGCCAGCAGCATCCTAGCGGGAAATCCCTACGAGCAGTACTTC
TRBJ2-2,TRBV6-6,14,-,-,CASRMIGNTGELFF,TGTGCCAGCAGAATGATAGGGAACACCGGGGAGCTGTTTTTT
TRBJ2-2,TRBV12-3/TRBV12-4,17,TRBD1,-,CASSFCTGVLNTGELFF,TGTGCCAGCAGTTTTTGTACAGGGGTGCTAAACACCGGGGAGCTGTTTTTT
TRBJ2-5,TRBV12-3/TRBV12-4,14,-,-,CACSHSGGPETQYF,TGTGCCTGTAGTCACTCTGGGGGGCCCGAGACCCAGTACTTC
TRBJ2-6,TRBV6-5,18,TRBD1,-,CVSSYSGGSSSGANVLSF,TGTGTCAGCAGTTACTCAGGGGGTTCAAGCTCTGGGGCCAACGTCCTGTCTTTC
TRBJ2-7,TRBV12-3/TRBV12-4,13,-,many,CASSQGGWGEQYF,TGTGCCAGCAGCCAGGGGGGTTGGGGCGAGCAGTACTTC
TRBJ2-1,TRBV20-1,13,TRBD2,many,CSAGGGAHNEQFF,TGCAGTGCTGGCGGGGGGGCCCACAATGAGCAGTTCTTC
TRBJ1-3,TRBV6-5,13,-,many,CASTADSGNTIYF,TGTGCCAGCACGGCAGACTCTGGAAACACCATATATTTT
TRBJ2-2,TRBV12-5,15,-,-,CVNGTTDWNTGELFF,TGTGTTAATGGTACTACGGACTGGAACACCGGGGAGCTGTTTTTT
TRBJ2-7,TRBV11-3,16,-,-,CASSFEGADNTYEQHF,TGTGCCAGCAGCTTTGAAGGGGCGGACAATACCTACGAGCAGCACTTC
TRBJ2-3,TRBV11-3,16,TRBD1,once,CATSLDGPGGLDTQYF,TGTGCCACCAGCTTAGATGGACCAGGGGGCCTAGATACGCAGTATTTT
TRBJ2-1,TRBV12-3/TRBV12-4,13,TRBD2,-,CASSYSGENERFF,TGTGCTAGCAGCTACAGCGGGGAGAATGAGCGGTTCTTC
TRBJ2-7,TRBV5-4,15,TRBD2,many,CASSHRLAGGYEQYF,TGTGCCAGCAGCCATCGACTAGCGGGGGGGTACGAGCAGTACTTC
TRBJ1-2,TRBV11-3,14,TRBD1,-,CASSLRQGLMCYTF,TGTGCCAGCAGCCTCAGACAGGGCTTGATGTGCTACACCTTC
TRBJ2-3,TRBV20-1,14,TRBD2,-,CSVAGGLVLGTQYF,TGCAGTGTGGCAGGCGGACTAGTTCTAGGTACGCAGTATTTT
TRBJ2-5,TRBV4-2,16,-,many,CASSQERSGIQETQYF,TGTGCCAGCAGCCAAGAAAGGTCGGGAATCCAAGAGACCCAGTACTTC
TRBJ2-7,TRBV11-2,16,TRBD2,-,CASGPRLAGGVNERYF,TGTGCCAGCGGCCCCAGACTAGCGGGAGGGGTAAACGAGCGGTACTTC
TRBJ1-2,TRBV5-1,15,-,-,CASSLLWARGSGYTF,TGCGCCAGCAGCTTGCTTTGGGCAAGGGGCTCTGGCTACACCTTC
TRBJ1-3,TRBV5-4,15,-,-,CASQDELTLGNTIYF,TGTGCCAGTCAGGACGAGTTAACTCTCGGAAACACCATATATTTT
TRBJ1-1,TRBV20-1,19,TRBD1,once,CSPIQGARFPKSQNTEAFF,TGCAGTCCTATACAGGGGGCGAGGTTTCCTAAATCCCAGAACACTGAAGCTTTCTTT
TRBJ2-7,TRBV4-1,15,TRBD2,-,CASSQERGAPYEQNF,TGCGCCAGCAGCCAAGAGCGGGGGGCCCCCTACGAGCAGAATTTC